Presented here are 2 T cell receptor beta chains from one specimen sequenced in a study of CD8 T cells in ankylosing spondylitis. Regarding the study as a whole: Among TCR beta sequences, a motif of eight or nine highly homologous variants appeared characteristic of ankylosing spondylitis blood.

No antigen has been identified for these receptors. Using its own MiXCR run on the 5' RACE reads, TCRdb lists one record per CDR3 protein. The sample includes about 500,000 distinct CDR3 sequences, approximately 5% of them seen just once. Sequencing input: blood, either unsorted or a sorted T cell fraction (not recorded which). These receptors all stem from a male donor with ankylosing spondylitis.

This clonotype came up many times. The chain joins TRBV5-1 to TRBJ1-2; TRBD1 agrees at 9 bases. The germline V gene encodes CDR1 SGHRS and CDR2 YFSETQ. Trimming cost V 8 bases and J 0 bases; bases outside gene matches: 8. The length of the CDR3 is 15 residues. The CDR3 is CASSRDRVPNYGYTF. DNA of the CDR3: TGCGCCAGTTCCCGGGACAGGGTTCCTAACTATGGCTACACCTTC.

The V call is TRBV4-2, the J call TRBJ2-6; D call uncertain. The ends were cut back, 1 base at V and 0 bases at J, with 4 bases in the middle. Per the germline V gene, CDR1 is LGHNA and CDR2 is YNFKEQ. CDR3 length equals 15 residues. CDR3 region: CASSQANSGANVLTF. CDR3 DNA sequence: TGTGCCAGCAGCCAAGCCAACTCTGGGGCCAACGTCCTGACTTTC.